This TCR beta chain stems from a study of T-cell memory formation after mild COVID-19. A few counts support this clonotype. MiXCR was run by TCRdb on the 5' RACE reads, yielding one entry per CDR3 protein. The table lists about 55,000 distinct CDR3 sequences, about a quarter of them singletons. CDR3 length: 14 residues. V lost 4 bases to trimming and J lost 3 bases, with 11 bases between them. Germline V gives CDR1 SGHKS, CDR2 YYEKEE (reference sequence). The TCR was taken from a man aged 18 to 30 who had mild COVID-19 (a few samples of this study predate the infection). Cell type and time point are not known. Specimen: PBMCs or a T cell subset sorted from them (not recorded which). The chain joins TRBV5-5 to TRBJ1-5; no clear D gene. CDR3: CASSQDSFNQPQHF. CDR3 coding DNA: TGTGCCAGCAGCCAAGATAGCTTCAATCAGCCCCAGCATTTT.